These 20 T cell receptor beta chains were all obtained from the same sample, sequenced in a study of blood T cell repertoires in COVID-19. This table comes from immunoSEQ multiplex PCR, and its TCRdb copy is limited to in-frame clones, with some not included. The data hold a few hundred thousand clones, with around 90% observed a single time. The sample comprised PBMCs or T cells enriched from blood (not recorded which). These receptors were collected from a woman aged 18-29 years who had recovered from COVID-19.

V usage is TRBV19 and J usage is TRBJ2-1; perhaps TRBD1 as D (6 bases). Germline V gives CDR1 LNHDA, CDR2 SQIVND (reference sequence). The length of the CDR3 is 15 residues. V lost 3 bases and J 6 bases, leaving 15 bases between the germline ends. As DNA, the CDR3 is TGTGCCAGTAGTATGGGGGCAGGGATCTTCAATGAGCAGTTCTTC. Its protein is CASSMGAGIFNEQFF.

This sequence joins TRBV29-1 and TRBJ1-1, with a weak D call TRBD1 (6 bases). Deletions cut 5 bases from V and 3 bases from J, with 16 bases between. The length of the CDR3 is 14 residues. Germline assignment: CDR1 SQVTM and CDR2 ANQGSEA. The CDR3 region has the DNA TGCAGCGTTCAACCAAGGGGGGGGTACACTGAAGCTTTCTTT. Its translation is CSVQPRGGYTEAFF.

The genes are TRBV5-5 and TRBJ2-7; perhaps TRBD2 as D (6 bases). V was clipped by 0 bases and J by 0 bases, with 10 bases between them. CDR1 and CDR2 from the germline V gene are SGHKS and YYEKEE (reference sequence). The CDR3 loop spans 15 amino acids. The CDR3 region has the DNA TGTGCCAGCAGCTTGGCGGAGGGGACCTCCTACGAGCAGTACTTC. This encodes CASSLAEGTSYEQYF.

The gene calls are TRBV5-1 and TRBJ2-5; unclear D gene. V was cut by 0 bases and J by 3 bases, with 9 bases left in between. The CDR3 loop spans 14 amino acids. CDR1 is SGHRS, CDR2 YFSETQ, per germline. The CDR3 here is CASSLVLAEETQYF. CDR3 nucleotide sequence: TGCGCCAGCAGCTTGGTTTTAGCTGAAGAGACCCAGTACTTC.

The gene calls are TRBV2 and TRBJ2-7, with 8 bases that match TRBD1. The trim removed 8 bases at V and 5 bases at J, leaving 11 bases unmatched. Germline V CDR1 and CDR2: SNHLY, FYNNEI. This CDR3 is built from 14 residues. The CDR3 region is CASFPGQGYHEQYF. The CDR3 nucleotides read TGTGCCAGCTTCCCTGGACAGGGTTATCACGAGCAGTACTTC.

This rearrangement joins TRBV27 to TRBJ1-5, with D perhaps matching TRBD1 (5 bases). The V gene's germline CDR1 is MNHEY and CDR2 SMNVEV (reference sequence). Trimming took 3 bases from V and 13 from J, leaving 16 bases between them. The CDR3 extends over 13 amino acids. CDR3 loop: CASSFNLQGTQHF. DNA of the CDR3: TGTGCCAGCAGTTTTAATTTGCAGGGTACGCAGCATTTT.

The chain uses TRBV18 and TRBJ1-4; D perhaps matches TRBD1 (6 bases). This CDR3 comprises 16 residues. The germline V gene encodes CDR1 KGHSH and CDR2 LQKENI. Trimming pared 6 bases from V and 4 bases from J, leaving 18 bases between. The CDR3 coding sequence is TGTGCCAGCTCCCCATCGACAGGCCTGCATAATGAAAAACTGTTTTTT. Encoded protein: CASSPSTGLHNEKLFF. Based on the CDR3 plus reference TRBV18 and TRBJ1-4, the full variable domain is NAGVMQNPRHLVRRRGQEARLRCSPMKGHSHVYWYRQLPEEGLKFMVYLQKENIIDESGMPKERFSAEFPKEGPSILRIQQVVRGDSAAYFCASSPSTGLHNEKLFFGSGTQLSVL.

As regards this clone: Other DNA sequences in the sample encode the same CDR3. This chain joins TRBV7-3 and TRBJ2-1, with 9 bases fitting TRBD2. V shed 1 base and J 4 bases; nucleotides not matched to a gene: 5. The CDR3 spans 16 residues. CDR1 is SGHTA, CDR2 FQGTGA, per germline. The chain's CDR3 is CASSLMAGGGYNEQFF. The CDR3 coding sequence is TGTGCCAGCAGCTTAATGGCGGGAGGGGGATACAATGAGCAGTTCTTC.

The genes are TRBV5-5 and TRBJ2-7; a possible D gene is TRBD1 (5 bases). The germline V and J ends were trimmed by 1 base and 6 bases, with 14 bases remaining between them. The germline V gene encodes CDR1 SGHKS and CDR2 YYEKEE (reference sequence). The CDR3 spans 14 residues. For the CDR3, the DNA is TGTGCCAGCAGCTTGCAGGGCAGGGCGCGCGAGCAGTACTTC. It yields the protein CASSLQGRAREQYF.

The V call is TRBV2, the J call TRBJ2-7, with 9 bases that match TRBD2. The germline V gene encodes CDR1 SNHLY and CDR2 FYNNEI. Unmatched junction bases numbered 6, after V lost 0 bases and J lost 0 bases. This CDR3 has 17 residues. The CDR3 DNA follows: TGTGCCAGCAGTGAAGCGCTTGGGACTAGCAACTCCTACGAGCAGTACTTC. It encodes CASSEALGTSNSYEQYF.

The V call is TRBV5-5, the J call TRBJ1-6; 8 bases match TRBD1. V shed 0 bases, J shed 9 bases, and the junction held 5 bases outside the gene matches. The CDR3 has 15 amino acids. CDR1 and CDR2 (germline): SGHKS, YYEKEE (reference sequence). The CDR3 here is CASSLEQGVGSPLHF. The CDR3 nucleotides read TGTGCCAGCAGCTTGGAACAGGGGGTCGGTTCACCCCTCCACTTT. The entire variable domain, with the rest obtained from reference TRBV5-5 and TRBJ1-6, is as follows: DAGVTQSPTHLIKTRGQQVTLRCSPISGHKSVSWYQQVLGQGPQFIFQYYEKEERGRGNFPDRFSARQFPNYSSELNVNALLLGDSALYLCASSLEQGVGSPLHFGNGTRLTVT.

Points on this clone: This CDR3 is also generated by other DNA sequences in the sample. The chain links TRBV7-2 to TRBJ1-1, with 8 positions matching TRBD1. The CDR3 loop spans 13 amino acids. V lost 3 bases to trimming and J lost 4 bases; unmatched junction nucleotides: 1. The germline V gene has CDR1 SGHTA and CDR2 FQGNSA. CDR3 bases: TGTGCCAGCAGCTTGCAGGGGGCCACTGAAGCTTTCTTT. Encoded protein: CASSLQGATEAFF.

The CDR3 spells CASSQILAGLITDTQYF. As DNA, the CDR3 is TGCGCCAGCAGCCAAATACTAGCGGGACTTATCACAGATACGCAGTATTTT. The chain joins TRBV4-3 to TRBJ2-3, with 10 positions matching TRBD2. Germline CDR1 reads LGHNA; CDR2 reads YSLEER. The CDR3 length is 17 residues. The V segment lost 2 bases and the J segment 2 bases; nucleotides outside the gene matches: 7.

V gene TRBV7-2 combines with J gene TRBJ1-6; 7 bases align to TRBD1. The CDR3 sequence is 14 residues long. J lost 9 bases, V lost 2 bases, and 4 bases had no gene match. Per the germline V gene, CDR1 is SGHTA and CDR2 is FQGNSA. The CDR3 region is CASSLLRDSSPLHF. Here the CDR3 DNA reads TGTGCCAGCAGCTTACTCCGGGACAGTTCACCCCTCCACTTT.

The chain couples TRBV6-1 to TRBJ1-2; a possible D gene is TRBD1 (6 bases). V was pared by 0 bases and J by 3 bases, with 20 bases between. Germline values: CDR1 MNHNS, CDR2 SASEGT. CDR3 length equals 18 residues. CDR3 residues: CASSEAHPWTVKDYGYTF. The CDR3 nucleotides read TGTGCCAGCAGTGAAGCCCACCCGTGGACAGTGAAGGACTATGGCTACACCTTC.

The chain is built from TRBV24-1 and TRBJ2-1; tentatively, D is TRBD2 (6 bases). In germline, CDR1 is KGHDR, CDR2 SFDVKD. The CDR3 has 14 amino acids. V was shortened by 9 bases and J by 7 bases, with 18 bases between the two germline ends. The chain's CDR3 is CATSPDGSWNEQFF. The CDR3 nucleotides read TGTGCCACCTCCCCCGACGGGAGTTGGAATGAGCAGTTCTTC.

As for this clone: The same CDR3 arises from other DNA sequences in this sample as well. V usage is TRBV7-8 and J usage is TRBJ1-1; D uncertain. Germline values: CDR1 SGHVS, CDR2 FQNEAQ. The CDR3 covers 13 residues. The germline V and J ends were trimmed by 3 bases and 1 base, with 6 bases remaining between them. As DNA, the CDR3 is TGTGCCAGCAGCTTTACGGGGAACACTGAAGCTTTCTTT. Translation: CASSFTGNTEAFF.

The rearrangement joins TRBV5-1 to TRBJ2-3, with D possibly matching TRBD2 (6 bases). The CDR3 spans 15 residues. The germline CDR1 and CDR2 sequences are SGHRS and YFSETQ. V lost 4 bases to trimming and J lost 6 bases, with 18 bases between them. The chain's CDR3 is CASSPGSGGPDTQYF. In DNA, the CDR3 is TGCGCCAGCAGCCCCGGGAGCGGCGGACCCGATACGCAGTATTTT.

V and J are TRBV19 and TRBJ2-1; D unresolved. Trimming took off 3 bases at V and 2 bases at J, with 11 bases between the two ends. Germline CDR1 and CDR2: LNHDA and SQIVND (reference sequence). This CDR3 is built from 15 residues. The CDR3 loop reads CASSIQIATYNEQFF. The CDR3 DNA reads TGTGCCAGTAGTATTCAAATAGCTACCTACAATGAGCAGTTCTTC.

The chain combines TRBV7-8 with TRBJ2-3; maybe TRBD2 (6 bases). Looked up from germline, CDR1 is SGHVS and CDR2 is FQNEAQ. The germline V and J ends were trimmed by 2 bases and 8 bases, with 11 bases remaining between them. CDR3 length: 13 amino acids. As DNA, the CDR3 is TGTGCCAGCAGCTTACCCTCCGGGGGTACGCAGTATTTT. Translating it yields CASSLPSGGTQYF.